This passage covers 22 T cell receptor beta chains from one sample sequenced in a study of T cell responses to AZD1222 COVID-19 vaccine (dated by TCRdb to the early 2020s). Read against the paper, the sample's time point label means: about 28 days (+/-7) after the second vaccine dose. Library creation used the immunoSEQ multiplex PCR assay. TCRdb obtained this table from immuneACCESS and retained in-frame rearrangements with V and J assigned. These tables miss some clones; where compared with another copy, unresolved V genes account for less than half of the shortfall, and the remainder is unexplained. The sample table holds 100,000 to 140,000 clones, of which about 92% were seen once. The ten most abundant clones make up 8.5% to 10% of the sample. The sample consisted of peripheral blood, taken 28 days after the second AZD1222 dose. The receptors derive from an adult who received the AZD1222 COVID-19 vaccine.

This chain joins TRBV9 and TRBJ2-7; no firm D call. CDR3 length: 16 amino acids. Germline V gene lookup returns CDR1 SGDLS and CDR2 YYNGEE. V was pared by 3 bases and J by 2 bases, with 18 bases between. The CDR3 protein is CASSATSTLPTYEQYF. For the CDR3, the DNA is TGTGCCAGCAGCGCTACCTCGACACTCCCCACCTACGAGCAGTACTTC.

V gene TRBV30 combines with J gene TRBJ1-4; D gene uncertain. V was clipped by 3 bases and J by 11 bases, with 13 bases between them. Per the germline V gene, CDR1 is GTSNPN and CDR2 is SVGIG (reference sequence). The CDR3 has 12 residues. This CDR3 is CAWSLEGTKLFF. CDR3 nucleotide sequence: TGTGCCTGGAGCCTCGAGGGCACCAAACTGTTTTTT.

The chain links TRBV7-6 to TRBJ1-2; D not resolved. The V gene lost 0 bases and the J gene lost 4 bases, with 12 bases spanning the gap. Germline CDR1 reads SGHVS; CDR2 reads FNYEAQ. The CDR3 is 15 amino acids. CDR3 nucleotide sequence: TGTGCCAGCAGCTTAGCGTACGGGGAAGGCTATGGCTACACCTTC. Its translation is CASSLAYGEGYGYTF.

The rearrangement uses TRBV6-2 or TRBV6-3 and TRBJ1-1, with D unresolved. V lost 2 bases and J lost 8, with 6 bases in between. Germline values: CDR1 MNHEY, CDR2 SVGEGT. This CDR3 has 11 amino acids. The CDR3: CASSYRREAFF. CDR3 DNA: TGTGCCAGCAGTTACCGGAGGGAAGCTTTCTTT.

This rearrangement joins TRBV19 to TRBJ2-7; the D gene is possibly TRBD2 (5 bases). The CDR3 is 13 amino acids. Germline CDR1 is LNHDA and CDR2 is SQIVND (reference sequence). V was trimmed by 0 bases and J by 3 bases, leaving 6 bases between them. The CDR3 loop is CASSIEGDYEQYF. Written as DNA, the CDR3 is TGTGCCAGTAGTATAGAGGGAGACTACGAGCAGTACTTC.

The CDR3 nucleotides read TGTGCCAGCAGCTTACAGGGGGTGAACACTGAAGCTTTCTTT. As protein: CASSLQGVNTEAFF. The J gene is TRBJ1-1, the V gene TRBV5-4, with TRBD1 identical over 8 bases. This CDR3 has 14 amino acids. V lost 2 bases, J lost 0 bases, and 0 bases stayed unmatched. CDR1 is SGHNT, CDR2 YYREEE, per germline (reference sequence). The whole variable domain, filled in from reference TRBV5-4 and TRBJ1-1, reads ETGVTQSPTHLIKTRGQQVTLRCSSQSGHNTVSWYQQALGQGPQFIFQYYREEENGRGNFPPRFSGLQFPNYSSELNVNALELDDSALYLCASSLQGVNTEAFFGQGTRLTVV.

CDR3 sequence reads: CASSSTGPGNTIYF. CDR3 bases: TGTGCCAGCAGCTCGACAGGGCCTGGAAACACCATATATTTT. The gene calls are TRBV7-6 and TRBJ1-3; 7 bases are a match to TRBD1. The CDR3 has 14 residues. V lost 4 bases to trimming and J lost 2 bases; unmatched junction nucleotides: 2. Germline assignment: CDR1 SGHVS and CDR2 FNYEAQ.

The gene calls are TRBV2 and TRBJ1-1; the D is unclear. Trimming shortened V by 4 bases and J by 0 bases, and 6 bases separated the two germline ends. Germline V gene sequence: CDR1 SNHLY, CDR2 FYNNEI. There are 13 residues in the CDR3. The DNA of the CDR3 is TGTGCCAGCAGTGTGGGTCTGAACACTGAAGCTTTCTTT. Its protein is CASSVGLNTEAFF. Full variable domain (missing parts from reference TRBV2 and TRBJ1-1): EPEVTQTPSHQVTQMGQEVILRCVPISNHLYFYWYRQILGQKVEFLVSFYNNEISEKSEIFDDQFSVERPDGSNFTLKIRSTKLEDSAMYFCASSVGLNTEAFFGQGTRLTVV.

The V call is TRBV29-1, the J call TRBJ1-1; 7 bases align to TRBD1. The CDR3 spans 12 residues. V shed 4 bases, J shed 11 bases, and the junction held 10 bases outside the gene matches. CDR1 and CDR2 (germline): SQVTM, ANQGSEA. CDR3 protein: CSVAGQALPAFF. CDR3 coding DNA: TGCAGCGTTGCCGGACAGGCTCTTCCGGCTTTCTTT.

The gene calls are TRBV28 and TRBJ1-6; 9 bases are shared with TRBD1. V was pared by 6 bases and J by 4 bases, with 1 base of the junction left unmatched. Germline V gene lookup returns CDR1 MDHEN and CDR2 SYDVKM. CDR3 size: 14 residues. CDR3 loop: CASRTGGYNSPLHF. In DNA, the CDR3 is TGTGCCAGCAGGACAGGGGGTTATAATTCACCCCTCCACTTT.

This rearrangement joins TRBV14 to TRBJ2-1, with TRBD1 identical over 9 bases. The CDR3 totals 16 residues. Trimming removed 1 base from V and 6 bases from J; junction bases left unmatched: 7. CDR1 is SGHDN, CDR2 FVKESK, per germline. CDR3 protein: CASSQVSGTGINEQFF. As DNA, the CDR3 is TGTGCCAGCAGCCAAGTCTCCGGGACAGGGATCAATGAGCAGTTCTTC.

The rearrangement uses TRBV24-1 and TRBJ1-5; TRBD1 is a possible D gene (6 bases). CDR1 and CDR2 from the germline V gene are KGHDR and SFDVKD. This CDR3 is built from 16 residues. V was shortened by 3 bases and J by 3 bases, with 14 bases between the two germline ends. CDR3 region: CATSDNGTLDNQPQHF. CDR3 nucleotides: TGTGCCACCAGTGATAACGGGACACTCGACAATCAGCCCCAGCATTTT.

This chain joins TRBV4-3 and TRBJ2-1, with TRBD2 identical over 13 bases. The CDR3 contains 14 residues. Germline CDR1 and CDR2: LGHNA and YSLEER. The V segment lost 1 base and the J segment 10 bases; nucleotides outside the gene matches: 1. The CDR3 spells CASSQGGLAGEQFF. CDR3 sequence (DNA): TGCGCCAGCAGCCAAGGGGGACTAGCGGGAGAGCAGTTCTTC.

This chain links TRBV5-6 with TRBJ2-3; D unresolved. Germline lookup yields CDR1 SGHDT and CDR2 YYEEEE. The V and J ends lost 1 base and 2 bases respectively, with 8 bases between them. The length of the CDR3 is 14 residues. CDR3 amino acids: CASSLWAPTDTQYF. CDR3 DNA sequence: TGTGCCAGCAGCTTGTGGGCCCCCACAGATACGCAGTATTTT.

The rearrangement joins TRBV19 to TRBJ2-3; no firm D call. The germline gives CDR1 LNHDA, CDR2 SQIVND (reference sequence). Trimming shortened V by 4 bases and J by 2 bases, and 13 bases separated the two germline ends. CDR3 size: 15 residues. The CDR3 DNA sequence: TGTGCCAGTAGTACCGTCCGCGGAACCACAGATACGCAGTATTTT. Protein sequence: CASSTVRGTTDTQYF.

J is TRBJ1-5 and V is TRBV19; possibly TRBD1 for D (5 bases). CDR1 and CDR2 from the germline V gene are LNHDA and SQIVND (reference sequence). The V gene lost 4 bases and the J gene lost 3 bases, with 7 bases spanning the gap. The CDR3 length is 13 residues. In nucleotides, the CDR3 is TGTGCCAGTAGTAGACAGATCAATCAGCCCCAGCATTTT. Translated: CASSRQINQPQHF.

The chain has TRBV23-1 and TRBJ2-3; a weak D match, TRBD2 (5 bases). TRBV23-1 is flagged as an ORF with uncertain function. Deletions cut 1 base from V and 3 bases from J, with 14 bases between. The CDR3 is made up of 16 amino acids. CDR3 protein: CASSQCVGVATDTQYF. The CDR3 nucleotides read TGCGCCAGCAGTCAATGCGTCGGGGTAGCGACAGATACGCAGTATTTT.

V gene TRBV2 combines with J gene TRBJ1-6; tentative D call: TRBD1 (5 bases). The CDR3 is 14 amino acids. Trimming took 8 bases from V and 9 from J, leaving 17 bases between them. CDR1 is SNHLY and CDR2 is FYNNEI in the germline V gene. CDR3 bases: TGTGCCAGCGCCCTTGGGGGGTTCGGTTCACCCCTCCACTTT. Translated: CASALGGFGSPLHF.

This chain links TRBV5-4 with TRBJ2-7; weak D call: TRBD1 (6 bases). Germline CDR1 and CDR2: SGHNT and YYREEE (reference sequence). V was pared by 0 bases and J by 8 bases, with 15 bases between. The CDR3 has 14 residues. CDR3 protein: CASSLEGVQRKQYF. DNA of the CDR3: TGTGCCAGCAGCTTGGAGGGGGTCCAGAGGAAGCAGTACTTC.

V is TRBV9 and J is TRBJ1-2, with no clear D. V lost 4 bases to trimming and J lost 0 bases, with 16 bases between them. The CDR3 runs 16 residues. Per the germline V gene, CDR1 is SGDLS and CDR2 is YYNGEE. This CDR3 is CASSPDLFSPNYGYTF. CDR3 bases: TGTGCCAGCAGCCCAGACCTATTCAGTCCTAACTATGGCTACACCTTC.

This clone was picked up one time. The rearrangement uses TRBV2 and TRBJ2-7; D remains ambiguous. V gave up 2 bases and J gave up 3 bases, with 2 bases separating them. CDR1 is SNHLY and CDR2 is FYNNEI in the germline V gene. The CDR3 sequence is 11 residues long. The CDR3 DNA sequence: TGTGCCAGCAGTGAACACTACGAGCAGTACTTC. It yields the protein CASSEHYEQYF.

The chain joins TRBV24-1 to TRBJ2-5; 11 positions match TRBD1. CDR1 and CDR2 from the germline V gene are KGHDR and SFDVKD. The CDR3 loop spans 17 amino acids. V shed 1 base and J 5 bases; nucleotides not matched to a gene: 8. The CDR3 here is CATSDFRTGGVVETQYF. The CDR3 DNA follows: TGTGCCACCAGTGATTTCCGGACAGGGGGCGTCGTCGAGACCCAGTACTTC.